Here is one TCR beta chain with its context. The antigen this receptor binds is unknown. Sequences GTSNPN (CDR1) and SVGIG (CDR2) are obtained from the germline V gene (reference sequence). Clipping removes 0 bases from V and 3 bases from J, with 16 as the unmatched junction base count. From the cysteine through the phenylalanine, the CDR3 covers 20 amino acids. The sequence is cut down to CDR3 DNA, 60 bases in frame from base 1. This entry is derived from a study of cytomegalovirus exposure and HLA in healthy donors (TCRdb year 2017). Regarding the complete study: In an earlier analysis of roughly 590 of the donors, around 300 Gb of sequence data and approximately 120 million unique TCR beta sequences from roughly 200 million T cells were reported. Around 300 gigabases of sequencing data and approximately 85 million unique TCR sequences were included in an early release covering under 650 HLA-typed donors. Donor age, sex, ethnicity and CMV serostatus were collected together with the repertoire data. Of the roughly 400 genotyped donors, around 81% fell in the genetic ancestry cluster associated with self-reported Caucasian donors. Every discovery cohort repertoire had been produced on one sequencing platform. Rather than drawing on any new phenotypic data, the later analysis identified candidate immune exposures from TCR beta sequences and the way those sequences occurred across donors. A later analysis re-examined previously published TCR beta repertoires from just over 650 donors and added high-resolution HLA genotyping to investigate patterns of TCR occurrence. The number of typed donors differed by locus: about 629-630 for A, B, C, DRB1 and DQB1; 500 to 550 for DQA1; fewer than 610 for DPA1; and about 450 for DPB1. Across about 380 genotyped donors of the cohort, an average of roughly 230,000 unique TCR beta nucleotide sequences per donor were sequenced, and about a sixth of those sequences were non-productive. The T cell repertoires of 666 subjects were profiled by immunosequencing and related to cytomegalovirus serostatus. The study was designed to test whether signatures of past pathogen exposure could be identified by cataloging public T cell receptors. In an earlier analysis of several hundred of the donors, high-throughput TCR beta sequencing was used to judge whether each TCR beta V gene segment behaved as functional or pseudogenic. To predict cytomegalovirus infection status, the study combined high-throughput TCR immunosequencing, statistical association of individual TCRs with disease status, and machine learning. Along with the approximately 650-subject first cohort, a separate validation cohort of more than 90 different subjects was used. Class I and class II HLA loci were covered by the typing at four-digit resolution. Genome-wide SNP genotypes for about 60% of the roughly 700 donors were used in a later genetic analysis, which treated that subset as a discovery cohort. Roughly five DR-DQ haplotypes were handled as single units for association and clustering, since linkage in the cohort was strong. Results the study describes overall, beyond this receptor: Some IMGT-functional V segments, including TRBV6-2 and TRBV6-3, could not be told apart with the 87-base-pair reads, so those segments were excluded. A later analysis associated 15,000 or so TCR beta sequences with specific HLA alleles at a false discovery rate of 0.05. A later analysis found that most CMV-associated TCR beta chains appeared HLA-restricted, with HLA associations seemingly driven largely by CMV exposure. A further reported finding was that TCR beta sequences accurately predicted the HLA-A and HLA-B alleles for most subjects in the first cohort. According to a later analysis, TCR association rates differed among HLA loci, with DRB1 alleles showing the most associated TCRs and HLA-C alleles showing the fewest. The study gave a list of under 200 TCR beta chains associated with cytomegalovirus. Because some donors lacked HLA typing at each locus, the association tests relied only on the typed subset. Cytomegalovirus status was reported to be diagnosed by the classifier with high specificity and sensitivity in both the original and validation cohorts. An earlier analysis of approximately 590 of the donors showed that most TCR beta V segments appeared in productive rearrangements either about 87% or about 30% of the time, which broadly matched IMGT annotations. While some public TCRs were present in many individuals, most TCR sequences turned up only very rarely across donors. In vitro tests confirmed that three of the cytomegalovirus-associated TCR beta chains recognize cytomegalovirus antigens. In a later genetic analysis, a missense DCLRE1C variant was associated with V-gene and J-gene trimming of TCR beta chains, and the association was replicated in an independent cohort. In a later genetic analysis, fewer N-insertions in productive TCRs were reported among donors in an Asian-associated ancestry cluster than the 666-donor mean. It was suggested by the authors that the approach could potentially be generalized to other disease states and immunological phenotypes. CMV serostatus was the only immune exposure information available for the cohort. A later analysis reported that several top co-occurrence clusters appeared linked to parvovirus B19, influenza, CMV and Epstein-Barr virus. When HLA alleles, especially DR and DQ, strongly co-occurred, TCR associations were difficult to assign to individual alleles. Roughly uniform sequencing depth across donors was assumed in presence/absence analyses, although this assumption may not hold. The cohort was sequenced for TCR beta chains only, and without alpha or paired-chain data the features that could be detected were limited. In a later analysis, HLA-associated TCR beta chains were found to be more clonally expanded and to have lower generation probabilities than equally common non-associated chains. Correlated functional status among segregating V segments might be attributable to linkage disequilibrium, but an unknown experimental factor could not be ruled out. A group of highly shared sequence variants was considered likely to be a technical artifact of the sequencing pipeline. Some 15 rarely observed V segments, including chromosome 9 orphons, were excluded from the earlier analysis of some 590 of the donors because counts were too low.

Library creation used the immunoSEQ multiplex PCR assay. For the multiplex PCR, a mixture combining 60 forward primers for TCR Vbeta segments and 13 reverse primers for TCR Jbeta segments was used. Amplification of the CDR3 region of rearranged TCR beta genes was performed with a multiplex PCR assay on genomic DNA. The Illumina HiSeq System was used to sequence the amplified TCR beta libraries as 87-base-pair reads. The original pipeline was this. A later analysis tallied some 79 million unique TCR beta chains across the 610 or so repertoires, and roughly 11 million of those chains were shared by two or more donors. Raw reads were error-corrected and collapsed into unique sequences by a nearest-neighbor algorithm in which closely related sequences were merged to remove PCR and sequencing errors. Alignment of CDR3 sequences to IMGT reference sequences was used to assign V, D and J gene segments. For a sequence to be retained, at least a six-nucleotide match to both a V gene segment and a J gene segment was required. A rearrangement counted as productive if the CDR3 had no stop codons and remained in frame with V and J, and every other rearrangement counted as non-productive. Following IMGT convention, CDR3 was defined as the stretch from the second conserved V-encoded cysteine to the conserved J-encoded phenylalanine. The earlier analysis of roughly 590 of the donors excluded any sequence lacking an unambiguous match to a single V gene segment. In an earlier analysis of a few hundred of the donors, V segments were called functional above 56.7% productive rearrangements and were called segregating when the between-donor standard deviation exceeded 5%. A statistical classification framework was built to diagnose cytomegalovirus status from the catalog of TCR beta chain sequences. In a later analysis, V and J genes were assigned by comparing TCR nucleotide sequences against IMGT/GENE-DB human TR gene sequences. In a later analysis, CDR3 sequences and most-parsimonious VDJ recombination scenarios were assigned using the TCRdist pipeline. In a later analysis, every TCR beta chain was defined by the combination of its CDR3 amino acid sequence and its V-gene family, and reads without a unique V-gene family were dropped. In a later analysis, around 600 highly shared, low-generation-probability nucleotide sequences were removed to address suspected cross-contamination and a sequencing artifact. A later analysis calculated a clonal expansion index for each public chain from normalized within-repertoire ranks of inferred template counts. In a later analysis, generation probabilities were computed with a VDJ recombination model fitted to out-of-frame rearrangements, and the resulting probabilities were checked against IGoR. In a later analysis, hypergeometric tests were used to score TCR-TCR, TCR-HLA and TCR-CMV co-occurrence, with a repertoire-size bias correction applied to TCR pairs. False discovery rates were estimated in a later analysis by permuting HLA or CMV assignments 20 times. In a later analysis, co-occurring TCRs were grouped using DBSCAN, with TCRdist sequence similarity added in when clustering inside HLA-allele-positive subsets. For co-occurrence clustering, repertoires with fewer than 30,000 or more than 120,000 public chains were excluded, along with about five repertoires with anomalous nucleotide sharing. Not all clones reach the TCRdb copy of this immuneACCESS table, which keeps in-frame sequences only. Checked studies attribute under half of the gap to unresolved V genes and leave the rest unexplained. V and J calls and clone size follow that table, whereas D and trimming were derived from the DNA. This sample's records show roughly 74,000 clones. The ten largest clones capture 7.5% of the sample.

The cohort was made up of several hundred healthy bone marrow donors. At the time of sampling, every cohort member was nominally healthy, though immune exposures that went unrecorded were likely present. The donor tested CMV seropositive, placing the donor among the approximately 290 seropositive members of the cohort. A peripheral blood sample was collected from each donor, and TCR beta sequencing was performed on peripheral blood mononuclear cells. Genomic DNA extraction from the blood cell samples was performed with the Qiagen DNeasy Blood Extraction Kit. The source of this sequence is a female donor in good health and CMV-seropositive. The chain links TRBV30 with TRBJ2-1; 11 nucleotides in the junction match TRBD2. Sequencing was carried out using PBMCs. The DNA sequence reads TGTGCCTGGAGTGTTACCCGCCGGACTAGCGGGCGAAGTGTCTACAATGAGCAGTTCTTC. Its protein is CAWSVTRRTSGRSVYNEQFF.